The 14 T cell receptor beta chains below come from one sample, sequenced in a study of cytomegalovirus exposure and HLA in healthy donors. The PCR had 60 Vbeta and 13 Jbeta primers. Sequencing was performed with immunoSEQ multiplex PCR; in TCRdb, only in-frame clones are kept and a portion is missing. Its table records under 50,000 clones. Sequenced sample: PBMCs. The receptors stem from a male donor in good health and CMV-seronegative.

CDR3 sequence reads: CASSPGGGYISYEQYF. CDR3 DNA: TGTGCCAGCAGCCCGGGGGGGGGCTACATCTCCTACGAGCAGTACTTC. The chain combines TRBV9 with TRBJ2-7; 8 bases are shared with TRBD2. The V segment lost 4 bases and the J segment 0 bases; nucleotides outside the gene matches: 9. From germline, CDR1 is SGDLS and CDR2 YYNGEE. This CDR3 comprises 16 residues.

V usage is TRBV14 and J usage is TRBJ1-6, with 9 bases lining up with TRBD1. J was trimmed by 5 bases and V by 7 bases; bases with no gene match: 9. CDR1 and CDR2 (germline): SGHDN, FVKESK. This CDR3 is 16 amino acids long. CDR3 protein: CASTKGQGANNSPLHF. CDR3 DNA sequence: TGTGCCAGCACCAAGGGACAGGGTGCAAATAATTCACCCCTCCACTTT.

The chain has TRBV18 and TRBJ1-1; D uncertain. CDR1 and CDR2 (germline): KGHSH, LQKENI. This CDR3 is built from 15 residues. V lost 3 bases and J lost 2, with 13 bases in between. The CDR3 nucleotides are TGTGCCAGCTCACCCGAGGGCGGTTTTAACACTGAAGCTTTCTTT. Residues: CASSPEGGFNTEAFF.

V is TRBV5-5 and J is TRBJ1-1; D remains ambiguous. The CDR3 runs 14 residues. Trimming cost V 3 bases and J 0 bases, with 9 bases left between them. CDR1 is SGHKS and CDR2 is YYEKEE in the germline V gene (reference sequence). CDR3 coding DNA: TGTGCCAGCAGCTGGGAGAGCCTGAACACTGAAGCTTTCTTT. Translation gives CASSWESLNTEAFF.

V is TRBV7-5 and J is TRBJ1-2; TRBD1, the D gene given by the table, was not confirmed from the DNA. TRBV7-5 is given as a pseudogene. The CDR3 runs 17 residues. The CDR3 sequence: CVRSFDRRAPTNYGYTF. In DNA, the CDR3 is TGTGTCAGAAGCTTCGACAGAAGGGCCCCAACTAACTATGGCTACACCTTC.

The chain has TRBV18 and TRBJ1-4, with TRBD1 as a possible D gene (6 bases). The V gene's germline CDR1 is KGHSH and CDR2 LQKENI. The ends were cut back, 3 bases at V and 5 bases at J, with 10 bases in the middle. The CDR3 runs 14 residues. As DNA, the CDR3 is TGTGCCAGCTCACCTATCACAGGGAATGAAAAACTGTTTTTT. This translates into CASSPITGNEKLFF.

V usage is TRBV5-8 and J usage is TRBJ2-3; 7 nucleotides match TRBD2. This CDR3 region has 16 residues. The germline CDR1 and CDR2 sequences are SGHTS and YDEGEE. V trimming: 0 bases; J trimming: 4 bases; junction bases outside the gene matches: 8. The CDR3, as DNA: TGTGCCAGCAGCTTGGAGACGCGGGGGACGCCAGATACGCAGTATTTT. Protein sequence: CASSLETRGTPDTQYF.

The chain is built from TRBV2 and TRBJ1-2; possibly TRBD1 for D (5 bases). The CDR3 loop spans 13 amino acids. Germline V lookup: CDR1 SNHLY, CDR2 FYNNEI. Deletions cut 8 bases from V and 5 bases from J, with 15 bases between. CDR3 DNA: TGTGCCAGCCGGGGGTCAGGAACTTATGGCTACACCTTC. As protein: CASRGSGTYGYTF.

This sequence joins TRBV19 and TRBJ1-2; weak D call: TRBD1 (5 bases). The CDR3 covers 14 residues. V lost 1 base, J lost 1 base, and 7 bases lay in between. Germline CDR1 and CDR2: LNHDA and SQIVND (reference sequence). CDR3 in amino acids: CASSIAGGNYGYTF. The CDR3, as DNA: TGTGCCAGTAGTATAGCCGGGGGTAACTATGGCTACACCTTC.

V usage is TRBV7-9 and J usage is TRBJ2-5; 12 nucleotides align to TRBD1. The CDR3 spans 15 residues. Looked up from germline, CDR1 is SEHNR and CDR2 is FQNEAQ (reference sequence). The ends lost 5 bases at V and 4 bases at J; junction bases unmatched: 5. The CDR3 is CASSTGTGGRETQYF. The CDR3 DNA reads TGTGCCAGCAGCACCGGGACAGGGGGCCGAGAGACCCAGTACTTC.

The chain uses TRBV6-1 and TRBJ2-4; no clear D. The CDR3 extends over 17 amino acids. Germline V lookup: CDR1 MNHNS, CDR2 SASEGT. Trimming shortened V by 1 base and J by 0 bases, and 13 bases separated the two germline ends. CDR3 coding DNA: TGTGCCAGCAGTGAAGGTGGTCAGATTGAAGCCAAAAACATTCAGTACTTC. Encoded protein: CASSEGGQIEAKNIQYF.

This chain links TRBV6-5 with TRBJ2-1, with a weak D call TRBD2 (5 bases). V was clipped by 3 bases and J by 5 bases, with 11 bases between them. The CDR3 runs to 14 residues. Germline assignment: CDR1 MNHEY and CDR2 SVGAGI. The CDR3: CASSYEAANNEQFF. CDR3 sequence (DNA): TGTGCCAGCAGTTATGAAGCGGCAAACAATGAGCAGTTCTTC.

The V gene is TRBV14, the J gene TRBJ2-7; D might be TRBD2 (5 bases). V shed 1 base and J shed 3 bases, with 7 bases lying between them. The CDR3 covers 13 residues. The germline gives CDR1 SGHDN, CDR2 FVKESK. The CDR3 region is CASSQGEGYEQYF. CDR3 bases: TGTGCCAGCAGCCAAGGTGAGGGCTACGAGCAGTACTTC. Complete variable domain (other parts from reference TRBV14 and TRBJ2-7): EAGVTQFPSHSVIEKGQTVTLRCDPISGHDNLYWYRRVMGKEIKFLLHFVKESKQDESGMPNNRFLAERTGGTYSTLKVQPAELEDSGVYFCASSQGEGYEQYFGPGTRLTVT.

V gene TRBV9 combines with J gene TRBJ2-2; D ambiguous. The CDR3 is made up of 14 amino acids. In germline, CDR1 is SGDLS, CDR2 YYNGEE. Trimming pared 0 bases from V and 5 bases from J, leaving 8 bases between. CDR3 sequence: CASSVVSGTGELFF. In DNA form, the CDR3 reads TGTGCCAGCAGCGTAGTGTCCGGGACCGGGGAGCTGTTTTTT.